This T cell receptor beta chain was profiled in a study of blood T cells in healthy people across ages. This clonotype was observed a handful of times. Researchers collected approximately 9.5 milliliters of peripheral blood from every single donor. Primed by a sample-barcoded 5' primer and a J-beta primer mix, a second PCR proceeded for about 6 to 11 cycles. A 12-random-nucleotide template-switch adaptor tagged each cDNA molecule. From each sample, at least 2.5 million paired-end reads containing CDR3 were obtained. TCRdb ran MiXCR on the 5' RACE reads and lists one entry per CDR3 protein. The profile covers about 680,000 distinct CDR3 sequences, with roughly 50% appearing a single time and roughly 31% taken by the ten largest. V lost 4 bases, J lost 6 bases, and 13 bases lay in between. The CDR3 has 13 amino acids.

This sequence originates from a woman aged 60 to 75 in good health. Sequencing was carried out using blood. The genes are TRBV12-3 or TRBV12-4 and TRBJ2-7; the D gene is possibly TRBD2 (6 bases). DNA of the CDR3: TGTGCCAGCAGTTGGGGGACTCTCCCCGAGCAGTACTTC. Translation gives CASSWGTLPEQYF.